The 26 T cell receptor beta chains in this list originate from one sample, sequenced in a study of T cell responses to AZD1222 COVID-19 vaccine. Sequencing used immunoSEQ multiplex PCR; TCRdb keeps in-frame clones, though not all of them. The sample lists 120,000 or so clones, over 75% seen once, with more than 9% in the top ten. This sample comprised peripheral blood, obtained on day 0 of AZD1222 vaccination. Receptors were obtained from an adult in good health.

This chain joins TRBV21-1 and TRBJ1-1. TRBV21-1 constitutes a pseudogene. The CDR3 loop spans 16 amino acids. The DNA for the CDR3 is TGTGCCAGCAGCAACATTAAACCTGGGAGACAGATTGAAGCTTTCTTT. It specifies CASSNIKPGRQIEAFF.

The rearrangement uses TRBV7-2 and TRBJ2-1, with no clear D. V was clipped by 2 bases and J by 8 bases, with 7 bases between them. The CDR3 totals 12 residues. CDR1 and CDR2 (germline): SGHTA, FQGNSA. The CDR3 region has the DNA TGTGCCAGCAGCTTAATGACCGATGAGCAGTTCTTC. It translates to CASSLMTDEQFF.

V gene TRBV30 combines with J gene TRBJ1-3; D is ambiguous. V lost 3 bases, J lost 5 bases, and 5 bases lay in between. The CDR3 totals 11 residues. Germline-derived CDR1 and CDR2 are GTSNPN and SVGIG (reference sequence). The CDR3 protein is CAWRGRNTIYF. The CDR3 region has the DNA TGTGCCTGGAGAGGGAGAAACACCATATATTTT.

This clone was detected a few times. The chain couples TRBV3-1 (or the pseudogene TRBV3-2) to TRBJ2-7; D ambiguous. The CDR3 length is 14 residues. Trimming pared 4 bases from V and 6 bases from J, leaving 16 bases between. CDR1 and CDR2 (germline): LGHDT, YNNKEL (reference sequence). The DNA for the CDR3 is TGTGCCAGCAGCCCCGATCGGTCCTCCCTCGAGCAGTACTTC. Amino acids: CASSPDRSSLEQYF.

The chain combines TRBV4-1 with TRBJ2-2, with D uncertain. This CDR3 has 17 amino acids. V was clipped by 0 bases and J by 3 bases, with 14 bases between them. CDR1 is MGHRA and CDR2 is YSYEKL in the germline V gene. The DNA for the CDR3 is TGCGCCAGCAGCCAAGAAGGACCCGGCGATTACACCGGGGAGCTGTTTTTT. Translated, it gives CASSQEGPGDYTGELFF.

The J gene is TRBJ1-5, the V gene TRBV7-9; D uncertain. The CDR3 extends over 11 amino acids. Germline CDR1 is SEHNR and CDR2 is FQNEAQ (reference sequence). V dropped 8 bases and J dropped 8 bases, with 10 bases sitting between them. The CDR3 DNA sequence: TGTGCCAGCGGCCCTCTTAAGCCCCAGCATTTT. Its translation: CASGPLKPQHF.

The rearrangement joins TRBV6-4 to TRBJ2-1; TRBD1 agrees at 7 bases. The CDR3 length is 15 residues. Trimming cost V 6 bases and J 7 bases; bases outside gene matches: 12. Germline V gene lookup returns CDR1 MRHNA and CDR2 SNTAGT. For the CDR3, the DNA is TGTGCCAGCAGCTTAAACGGGCCAGGGGGAAATGAGCAGTTCTTC. Encoded protein: CASSLNGPGGNEQFF.

Only one count was recorded for this clone. This chain's CDR3 is CASSLFGARQEETQYF. The DNA of the CDR3 is TGTGCCAGCAGCTTGTTTGGTGCGCGGCAGGAAGAGACCCAGTACTTC. The chain recombines TRBV7-2 with TRBJ2-5; D is unresolved. V was shortened by 3 bases and J by 3 bases, with 17 bases between the two germline ends. The CDR3 loop spans 16 amino acids. Germline V gene lookup returns CDR1 SGHTA and CDR2 FQGNSA.

The chain couples TRBV19 to TRBJ1-1; weak D call: TRBD1 (5 bases). Germline V gene data show CDR1 as LNHDA and CDR2 as SQIVND (reference sequence). The ends were cut back, 1 base at V and 6 bases at J, with 12 bases in the middle. This CDR3 comprises 14 residues. CDR3 in DNA: TGTGCCAGTAGTATAGTTGGGGCCCGGGCTGAAGCTTTCTTT. It translates to CASSIVGARAEAFF.

This clone was seen just once. This rearrangement joins TRBV20-1 to TRBJ1-1; maybe TRBD1 (6 bases). Germline V gene sequence: CDR1 DFQATT, CDR2 SNEGSKA (reference sequence). This CDR3 is 11 amino acids long. The V gene lost 7 bases and the J gene lost 5 bases, with 11 bases spanning the gap. The chain's CDR3 is CSGLGGTEAFF. The CDR3, as DNA: TGCAGTGGGTTAGGGGGAACTGAAGCTTTCTTT.

The chain couples TRBV30 to TRBJ1-1, with D possibly matching TRBD1 (5 bases). Germline CDR1 GTSNPN, CDR2 SVGIG (reference sequence). V was trimmed by 1 base and J by 5 bases, leaving 17 bases between them. The CDR3 is 15 residues long. The CDR3 protein is CAWSAPGRGGTEAFF. CDR3 nucleotide sequence: TGTGCCTGGAGTGCCCCAGGGAGGGGTGGAACTGAAGCTTTCTTT.

The chain carries TRBV18 and TRBJ2-1; TRBD2 might be the D (6 bases). The CDR3 loop spans 16 amino acids. Between the trimmed V and J ends, which lost 0 bases and 3 bases, there was a span of 12 bases. Looked up from germline, CDR1 is KGHSH and CDR2 is LQKENI. The CDR3, as DNA: TGTGCCAGCTCACCACCGGGGGGACTTGTCTACAATGAGCAGTTCTTC. It encodes CASSPPGGLVYNEQFF.

This chain connects TRBV7-8 to TRBJ2-7; 9 bases line up with TRBD1. V gave up 5 bases and J gave up 5 bases; unmatched junction bases: 7. Germline values: CDR1 SGHVS, CDR2 FQNEAQ. This CDR3 has 14 amino acids. CDR3 residues: CASSLGQGRDEQYF. CDR3 bases: TGTGCCAGCAGCCTGGGACAGGGAAGGGACGAGCAGTACTTC.

The gene calls are TRBV6-2 or TRBV6-3 and TRBJ1-2; D unclear. Germline-derived CDR1 and CDR2 are MNHEY and SVGEGT. CDR3 length: 16 amino acids. Between the trimmed V and J ends, which lost 0 bases and 2 bases, there was a span of 13 bases. CDR3 amino acids: CASSYSYPRVNYGYTF. CDR3 coding DNA: TGTGCCAGCAGTTACTCCTACCCCCGGGTGAACTATGGCTACACCTTC.

In DNA form, the CDR3 reads TGTGCCAGCAGTGGTCGGGACGAGCAGTACTTC. Protein: CASSGRDEQYF. J is TRBJ2-7 and V is TRBV28; D gene unclear. The CDR3 has 11 amino acids. With 5 bases removed from V and 5 bases from J, the gap between germline ends came to 7 bases. Per the germline V gene, CDR1 is MDHEN and CDR2 is SYDVKM. The whole variable domain, remainder taken from reference TRBV28 and TRBJ2-7, is DVKVTQSSRYLVKRTGEKVFLECVQDMDHENMFWYRQDPGLGLRLIYFSYDVKMKEKGDIPEGYSVSREKKERFSLILESASTNQTSMYLCASSGRDEQYFGPGTRLTVT.

This clone was found a few times. This chain connects TRBV7-2 to TRBJ2-5, with a weak D call TRBD2 (5 bases). V gave up 10 bases and J gave up 1 base, with 13 bases separating them. Per germline, CDR1 SGHTA and CDR2 FQGNSA. The CDR3 runs 13 residues. CDR3 amino acids: CATRTGPQETQYF. In DNA, the CDR3 is TGTGCCACCCGGACTGGGCCCCAAGAGACCCAGTACTTC.

The chain links TRBV28 to TRBJ1-4; perhaps TRBD1 as D (6 bases). V was clipped by 6 bases and J by 11 bases, with 22 bases between them. The germline CDR1 and CDR2 sequences are MDHEN and SYDVKM. The CDR3 is 15 amino acids. The CDR3 loop is CASSHGGETQPKLFF. CDR3 bases: TGTGCCAGCAGCCATGGGGGCGAGACACAACCCAAACTGTTTTTT.

The V and J genes are TRBV6-2 or TRBV6-3 and TRBJ1-1; D ambiguous. V lost 3 bases and J 1 base, leaving 9 bases between the germline ends. The CDR3 has 14 residues. Germline values: CDR1 MNHEY, CDR2 SVGEGT. The CDR3 loop reads CASSYRLENTEAFF. The CDR3, as DNA: TGTGCCAGCAGTTATAGGCTCGAGAACACTGAAGCTTTCTTT.

The chain has TRBV6-5 and TRBJ2-5, with 7 bases lining up with TRBD2. The CDR3 length is 13 residues. From germline, CDR1 is MNHEY and CDR2 SVGAGI. J was trimmed by 1 base and V by 6 bases; bases with no gene match: 2. In DNA form, the CDR3 reads TGTGCCAGCAGACTAGCGCTCCAAGAGACCCAGTACTTC. Translating it yields CASRLALQETQYF.

The rearrangement joins TRBV18 to TRBJ2-7; 9 bases are shared with TRBD1. The CDR3 loop spans 15 amino acids. Germline values: CDR1 KGHSH, CDR2 LQKENI. After removal of 4 bases from V and 3 bases from J, the junction contained 7 bases not matched to a gene. The CDR3 spells CASSLGGTGIYEQYF. CDR3 DNA: TGTGCCAGCTCACTAGGGGGGACAGGGATCTACGAGCAGTACTTC.

The rearrangement joins TRBV24-1 to TRBJ2-3, with TRBD1 matching 7 bases. There are 16 residues in the CDR3. Trimming at V came to 4 bases and at J to 2 bases, leaving 8 bases not matched to a gene. Germline values: CDR1 KGHDR, CDR2 SFDVKD. The CDR3 spells CATSDPGGQYTDTQYF. The CDR3 region has the DNA TGTGCCACCAGTGACCCAGGGGGTCAATACACAGATACGCAGTATTTT.

With respect to this clone: Other DNA sequences in this sample translate to the same CDR3. The chain couples TRBV10-3 to TRBJ1-2, with D maybe TRBD1 (6 bases). The CDR3 spans 14 residues. Per germline, CDR1 ENHRY and CDR2 SYGVKD. V lost 0 bases, J lost 4 bases, and 9 bases lay in between. The CDR3 DNA follows: TGTGCCATCAGTGAGTCGGGGGGCGGCTATGGCTACACCTTC. It specifies CAISESGGGYGYTF.

The chain has TRBV15 and TRBJ2-7; TRBD1 aligns across 10 bases. This CDR3 is 17 amino acids long. After removal of 3 bases from V and 2 bases from J, the junction contained 10 bases not matched to a gene. The germline gives CDR1 LNHNV, CDR2 YYDKDF (reference sequence). The CDR3 sequence is CATSSLRSGQGAYEQYF. The CDR3 nucleotides are TGTGCCACCAGCAGCCTGCGGTCCGGACAGGGGGCCTACGAGCAGTACTTC.

This clone has a single count. The rearrangement uses TRBV7-2 and TRBJ1-4, with TRBD1 as a possible D gene (5 bases). Germline values: CDR1 SGHTA, CDR2 FQGNSA. The CDR3 has 14 amino acids. V shed 2 bases and J shed 6 bases, with 10 bases lying between them. CDR3 amino acids: CASSLYGGDEKLFF. The CDR3 DNA reads as TGTGCCAGCAGCTTATACGGGGGAGATGAAAAACTGTTTTTT.

The chain employs TRBV7-8 and TRBJ2-4; D call uncertain. V dropped 1 base and J dropped 5 bases, with 12 bases sitting between them. The CDR3 loop spans 15 amino acids. Germline V CDR1 and CDR2: SGHVS, FQNEAQ. The CDR3: CASSLGGSNENIQYF. DNA for the CDR3: TGTGCCAGCAGCTTAGGTGGGTCAAACGAAAACATTCAGTACTTC.

The rearrangement joins TRBV28 to TRBJ1-1; perhaps TRBD1 as D (5 bases). Germline V gene data show CDR1 as MDHEN and CDR2 as SYDVKM. This CDR3 contains 15 residues. The V end lost 6 bases, the J end lost 0 bases, and 14 bases lay between the germline ends. CDR3 bases: TGTGCCAGCAGCCCCGGGGACCTCATGAACACTGAAGCTTTCTTT. Protein sequence: CASSPGDLMNTEAFF.